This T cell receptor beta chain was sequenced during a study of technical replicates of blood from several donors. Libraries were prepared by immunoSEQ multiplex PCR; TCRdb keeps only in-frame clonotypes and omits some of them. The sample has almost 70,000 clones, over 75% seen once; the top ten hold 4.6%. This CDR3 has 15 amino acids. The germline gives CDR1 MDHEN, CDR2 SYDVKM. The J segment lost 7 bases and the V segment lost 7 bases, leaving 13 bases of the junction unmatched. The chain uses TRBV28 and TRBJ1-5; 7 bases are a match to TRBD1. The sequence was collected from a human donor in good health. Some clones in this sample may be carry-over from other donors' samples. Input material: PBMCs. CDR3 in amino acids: CASTEMTGLRQPQHF. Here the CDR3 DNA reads TGTGCCAGCACCGAAATGACAGGGTTAAGACAGCCCCAGCATTTT.